This paragraph reports one T cell receptor beta chain. What it binds is not known. With V trimmed by 3 bases and J by 7 bases, 9 bases remained unmatched. The CDR3 loop spans 18 amino acids. The V gene's germline CDR1 is SGHNT and CDR2 YENEEA. This sample is drawn from a study of cytomegalovirus exposure and HLA in healthy donors. Whole-study results and caveats: When analyzed later, a missense DCLRE1C variant was found to be linked to TCR beta V- and J-gene trimming. Later, an analysis showed that TCR beta chains associated with HLA were more clonally expanded than others that were equally common.

Primers included in the PCR were 60 Vbeta and 13 Jbeta primers. The protocol was immunoSEQ multiplex PCR, while the TCRdb copy is restricted to in-frame clones and leaves out a portion. This sample has more than 150,000 clones, with roughly 79% found just once. Sequencing was carried out using PBMCs. This rearrangement joins TRBV11-3 to TRBJ2-1, with 16 positions matching TRBD2. The source of this sequence is a man aged 50 or older in good health and CMV-seropositive. CDR3 coding DNA: TGTGCCAGCAGCTTCTCCGGGACTAGCGGGGGGGCCGAGAATGAGCAGTTCTTC. Amino acids: CASSFSGTSGGAENEQFF. Full variable domain (outside the CDR3, taken from reference TRBV11-3 and TRBJ2-1): EAGVVQSPRYKIIEKKQPVAFWCNPISGHNTLYWYLQNLGQGPELLIRYENEEAVDDSQLPKDRFSAERLKGVDSTLKIQPAELGDSAVYLCASSFSGTSGGAENEQFFGPGTRLTVL.